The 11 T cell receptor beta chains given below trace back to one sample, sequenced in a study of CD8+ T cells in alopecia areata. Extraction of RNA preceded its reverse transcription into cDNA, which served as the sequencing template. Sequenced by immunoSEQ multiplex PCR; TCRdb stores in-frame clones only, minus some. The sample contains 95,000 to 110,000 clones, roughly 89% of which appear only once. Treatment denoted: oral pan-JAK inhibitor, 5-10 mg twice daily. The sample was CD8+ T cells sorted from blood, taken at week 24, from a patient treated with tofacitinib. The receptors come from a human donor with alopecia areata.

The CDR3 sequence is CASSLTPGETQYF. CDR3 bases: TGCGCCAGCAGCTTGACGCCGGGAGAGACCCAGTACTTC. V usage is TRBV5-1 and J usage is TRBJ2-5; D uncertain. CDR3 length equals 13 residues. The V end was cut by 1 base, the J end by 4 bases, with 8 bases between. The germline CDR1 and CDR2 sequences are SGHRS and YFSETQ. Full variable domain (remainder filled in from reference TRBV5-1 and TRBJ2-5): KAGVTQTPRYLIKTRGQQVTLSCSPISGHRSVSWYQQTPGQGLQFLFEYFSETQRNKGNFPGRFSGRQFSNSRSEMNVSTLELGDSALYLCASSLTPGETQYFGPGTRLLVL.

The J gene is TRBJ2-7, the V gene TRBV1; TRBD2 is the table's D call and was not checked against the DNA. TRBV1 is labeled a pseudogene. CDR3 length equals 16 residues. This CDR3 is CTSSNRQQEDYYEQYF. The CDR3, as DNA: TGCACCAGCAGCAATCGCCAGCAAGAAGACTACTACGAGCAGTACTTC.

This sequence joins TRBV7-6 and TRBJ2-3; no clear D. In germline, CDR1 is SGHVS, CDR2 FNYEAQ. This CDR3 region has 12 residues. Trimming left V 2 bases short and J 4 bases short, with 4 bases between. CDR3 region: CASSLRADTQYF. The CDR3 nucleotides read TGTGCCAGCAGCTTAAGAGCAGATACGCAGTATTTT.

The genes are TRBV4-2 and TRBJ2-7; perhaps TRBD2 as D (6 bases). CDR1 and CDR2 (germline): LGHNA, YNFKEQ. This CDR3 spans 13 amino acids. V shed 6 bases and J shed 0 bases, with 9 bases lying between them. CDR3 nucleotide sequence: TGTGCCAGCAGTAGCGGTTTCTCCTACGAGCAGTACTTC. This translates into CASSSGFSYEQYF.

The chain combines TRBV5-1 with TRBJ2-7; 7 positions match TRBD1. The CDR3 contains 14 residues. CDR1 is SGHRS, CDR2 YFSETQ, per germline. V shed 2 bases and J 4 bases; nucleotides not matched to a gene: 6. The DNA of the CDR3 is TGCGCCAGCAGCTTTGACAGGGACGGTTACGAGCAGTACTTC. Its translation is CASSFDRDGYEQYF. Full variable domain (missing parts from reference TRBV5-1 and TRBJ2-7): KAGVTQTPRYLIKTRGQQVTLSCSPISGHRSVSWYQQTPGQGLQFLFEYFSETQRNKGNFPGRFSGRQFSNSRSEMNVSTLELGDSALYLCASSFDRDGYEQYFGPGTRLTVT.

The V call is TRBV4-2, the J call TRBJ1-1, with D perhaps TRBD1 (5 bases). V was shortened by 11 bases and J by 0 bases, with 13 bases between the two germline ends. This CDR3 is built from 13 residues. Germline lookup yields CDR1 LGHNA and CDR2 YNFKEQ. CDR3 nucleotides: TGTGCCTCCGGTCAGGGCATGAACACTGAAGCTTTCTTT. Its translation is CASGQGMNTEAFF.

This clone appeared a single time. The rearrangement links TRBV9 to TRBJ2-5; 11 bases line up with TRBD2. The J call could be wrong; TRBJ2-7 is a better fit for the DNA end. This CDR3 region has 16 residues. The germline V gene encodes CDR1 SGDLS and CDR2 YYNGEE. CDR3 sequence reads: CASSAYSGGAIYEQYF. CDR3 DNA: TGTGCCAGCAGCGCATATAGCGGGGGGGCGATCTACGAGCAGTACTTC.

CDR3 nucleotide sequence: TGTGCCAGCAGTAGAACGGGGGGCCCGAACACTGAAGCTTTCTTT. As protein: CASSRTGGPNTEAFF. This chain connects TRBV27 to TRBJ1-1, with D perhaps TRBD1 (6 bases). The CDR3 totals 15 residues. V was clipped by 5 bases and J by 1 base, with 14 bases between them. Germline loops: CDR1 MNHEY, CDR2 SMNVEV (reference sequence).

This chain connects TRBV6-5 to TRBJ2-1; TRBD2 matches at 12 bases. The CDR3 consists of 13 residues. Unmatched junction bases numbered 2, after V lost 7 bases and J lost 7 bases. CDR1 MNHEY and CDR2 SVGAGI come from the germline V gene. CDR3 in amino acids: CASNLAGGNEQFF. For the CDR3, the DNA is TGTGCCAGCAATCTAGCGGGGGGGAATGAGCAGTTCTTC.

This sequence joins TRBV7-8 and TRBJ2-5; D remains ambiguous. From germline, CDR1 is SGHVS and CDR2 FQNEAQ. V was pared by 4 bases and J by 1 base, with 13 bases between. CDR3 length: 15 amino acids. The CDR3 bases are TGTGCCAGCAGCTATGGGCGCGGACCCCAAGAGACCCAGTACTTC. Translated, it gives CASSYGRGPQETQYF. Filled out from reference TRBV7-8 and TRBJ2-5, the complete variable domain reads GAGVSQSPRYKVAKRGQDVALRCDPISGHVSLFWYQQALGQGPEFLTYFQNEAQLDKSGLPSDRFFAERPEGSVSTLKIQRTQQEDSAVYLCASSYGRGPQETQYFGPGTRLLVL.

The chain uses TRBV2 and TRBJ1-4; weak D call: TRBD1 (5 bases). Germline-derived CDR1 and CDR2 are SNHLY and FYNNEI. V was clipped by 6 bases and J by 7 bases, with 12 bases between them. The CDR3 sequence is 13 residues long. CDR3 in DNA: TGTGCCAGCAGGGGGGGATGGGGTGAAAAACTGTTTTTT. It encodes CASRGGWGEKLFF.